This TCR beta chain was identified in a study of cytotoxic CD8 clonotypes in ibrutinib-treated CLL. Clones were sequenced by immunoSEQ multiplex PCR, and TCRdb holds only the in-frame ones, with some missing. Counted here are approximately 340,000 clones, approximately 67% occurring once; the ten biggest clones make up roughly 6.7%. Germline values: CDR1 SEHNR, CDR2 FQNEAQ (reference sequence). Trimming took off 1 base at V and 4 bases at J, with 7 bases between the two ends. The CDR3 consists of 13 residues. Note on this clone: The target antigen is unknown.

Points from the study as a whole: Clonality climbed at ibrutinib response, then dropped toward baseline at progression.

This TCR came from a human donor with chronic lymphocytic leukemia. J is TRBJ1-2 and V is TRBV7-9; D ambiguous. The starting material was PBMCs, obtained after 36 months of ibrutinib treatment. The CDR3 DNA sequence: TGTGCCAGCAGCTTAGACGGTTCCTATGGCTACACCTTC. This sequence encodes CASSLDGSYGYTF.